This TCR beta chain was found in a study of T cell responses to AZD1222 COVID-19 vaccine (dated by TCRdb to 2020 to 2023). With respect to the entire study: TCR sequencing was performed for approximately 240 trial participants, of whom about 210 were given two doses of AZD1222 and 26 were given two doses of MenACWY control vaccine. Trial participants were enrolled into age subgroups of 18-55, 56-69 and 70-plus years, which contained about 150, 27 and 61 TCR-sequenced participants, respectively. Findings and caveats that apply to the study as a whole: A significant rise in spike-specific TCR breadth and depth was observed after two AZD1222 doses relative to day 0 and relative to MenACWY recipients. Vaccine-associated CD4 TCRs spanned the whole spike protein, with dominant responses in regions 160-218 and 743-854. Most participants were white British and females outnumbered males, and the authors suggested that clonal diversity may have been underestimated. In the small 56-69-year group, the increase in depth fell short of significance, most likely because of low power. Because no samples from the day 14 peak response were available, repertoires could be characterized only after the peak T cell response. Conclusions about previously exposed vaccinees were limited because only a handful of AZD1222 recipients were SARS-CoV-2 seropositive at baseline. Epitopes outside the regions mutated in the B.1.351 and B.1.1.7 variants were reportedly recognized by nearly half of the unique spike-specific TCRs.

The CDR3 spans 15 residues, from the cysteine through the phenylalanine. The only DNA kept is the CDR3, 45 bases in frame from the first base. V lost 1 base and J lost 0 bases; the stretch between them is 7 bases long. In the germline V gene (reference sequence), CDR1 corresponds to SEHNR and CDR2 to FQNEAQ. Interpreted using the paper, the time point label stands for: about 28 days (+/-7) after the second vaccine dose. AZD1222 recipients with second doses at about 4 weeks or about 12 weeks were pooled, because spike-specific TCR depth and breadth did not differ between schedules. Vaccinee samples were obtained from the UK trials COV001 and COV002, which included a single-blind randomized controlled phase 2/3 trial of AZD1222 (ChAdOx1 nCoV-19) in healthy adults. For TCRbeta chain sequencing, PBMC samples were collected from trial participants at day 0 and at day 28 after the second dose. This clone showed up just a few times. Its antigen is not yet known. Within one base of it there is no much larger clone, and no base qualities were kept.

The CDR3 regions of human TCRbeta chains were subjected to immunosequencing. On the study's bioinformatics: Repertoire TCRs were checked for matches against a reference library of SARS-CoV-2-specific TCRs that had been generated using the MIRA antigen-specificity platform. Breadth meant the fraction of unique TCRs that were SARS-CoV-2-associated, whereas depth meant the fraction of total T cells that were SARS-CoV-2-associated. Using the MIRA data, every spike-specific TCR was mapped to the spike region that the TCR reacted to and assigned to either a CD4 or a CD8 class. Log10-transformed breadth and depth values were compared by one-way ANOVA with Sidak's multiple comparisons tests. TCRdb re-hosts the immuneACCESS table, in-frame sequences only. Its copies lack some clones; in the studies checked, an unresolved V gene accounts for under half of them, and the cause for the rest is not known. From that table come the V and J calls and clone size; the DNA was used to work out D and trimming. The sample profile shows under 90,000 clones; 70% to 90% of them were found once. 8% to 13% of the sample comes from the top ten.

The rearranged segments are TRBV7-9 and TRBJ1-3, with no confident D gene call. The sample was peripheral blood, taken 28 days after the second AZD1222 dose. This TCR came from an adult who received the AZD1222 COVID-19 vaccine. The CDR3: CASSLDGSSGNTIYF. The DNA sequence is TGTGCCAGCAGCTTAGACGGCTCCTCTGGAAACACCATATATTTT.